This TCR beta chain was documented in a study of shared clonotypes between healthy human individuals (dated by TCRdb to between 2020 and 2021). Broadly, across the study: The cohort comprised two women and a few men aged 18 to 49 years. Libraries were prepared and TCR repertoires were sequenced by different laboratories using diverse techniques, in order to increase sequencing depth and limit assay-specific biases. Per donor, leukapheresis produced somewhere between about 0.85 and 10 billion PBMCs. For each donor, three plates each were used for CD4 naive and CD4 memory, two plates were used for CD8 naive, and one plate was used for CD8 memory. To estimate repertoire size and how much clonotype sharing occurs between individuals, the study deeply sequenced the blood TCR repertoires of several healthy adults.

Healthy HIV-negative adults with no recently reported acute infections or vaccinations were included as donors. Only Caucasian adults living in Nashville, Tennessee, USA were represented among the donors. CD4+ T cells were enriched by magnetic negative selection; naive cells were then positively selected on CD45RA, and the negative fraction formed the memory subset. Blood was collected by leukapheresis, and PBMCs were isolated by Ficoll-Histopaque density gradient centrifugation and then cryopreserved in liquid nitrogen vapor phase. Analytical flow cytometry was used to check the purity and quantity of each magnetically sorted T cell population. Genomic DNA was isolated from every sorted fraction and measured by UV absorbance on a Nanodrop 2000c. This clone has more than one count but fewer than ten. This clone's antigen is unknown. No base quality information exists; no much larger clone differs at one position. The sample carries other DNA sequences with the same CDR3.

Here is what the overall study found, with its caveats: Naive subsets generally had larger estimated clonotype richness than memory subsets did. Sampling was restricted to blood, and TCR repertoires in tissues likely differ from the TCR repertoires found in blood. The small number of donors limited the genetic and exposure-history diversity represented. Across four donors, about 4.5% of naive CD4, roughly 3.3% of naive CD8, under 2.5% of memory CD4, and approximately 0.4% of memory CD8 clonotypes were shared. Even with the large sequencing depth, rarefaction of the sorted-subset datasets indicated that sequencing was incomplete. Compared with non-shared clonotypes, the clonotypes found in all four sorted-subset donors had higher generation probabilities. Based on pairwise subsampling, the degree of clonotype sharing among donors was expected to be affected by sequencing depth.

Using the deep immunoSEQ assay, TCR CDR3 regions were amplified from genomic DNA by multiplex PCR. Extracted genomic DNA from each cell subset was distributed evenly across all wells of several immunoSEQ 96-well plates, and each plate was treated as a replicate. For sorted subsets, 200 to 250 ng genomic DNA, equal to about 30,000 T cell genomes, was loaded into each replicate PCR. Purified libraries were quantified with a Qubit 3.0 fluorometer, sized on a Bioanalyzer 2100, and re-quantified with the KAPA Library Quantification kit. A separate single-read 150-cycle Illumina NextSeq 550 flow cell was used to sequence each immunoSEQ 96-well plate. Per the original workflow: The immunoSEQ output contained only junctional sequences without quality scores, so filtering could not match that applied to full-length reads. Sequences were annotated with PyIR, a Python wrapper for IgBLAST v1.9, and V/J genes and CDR3 were assigned using IMGT germline references. Reads were removed for weak V/J assignments (E-value above 1e-6), missing CDR3, stop codons, out-of-frame junctions, or ambiguous translated residues. V3J clonotypes were defined as sequences sharing the same inferred V gene, J gene, and CDR3 amino acid sequence. To compute the percentage overlap between repertoires, the number of shared unique clonotypes was divided by the size of the smaller repertoire. Richness of each repertoire was evaluated using RTK rarefaction, the Chao1 estimator, and Recon v2.1 estimates of unobserved clonotypes. Generation probabilities were computed with OLGA for all TCRbeta clonotypes obtained by the gDNA method from a handful of donors. Imported from immuneACCESS, the table was reduced by TCRdb to in-frame sequences with V and J called. These copies leave out some clones; in studies compared against another copy, an unresolved V gene accounts for under half, and the cause of the remainder is not known. The DNA was the basis for D and trimming; V, J and clone size are from that table. The sample includes about 2.4 million clones, with under 95% observed a single time. The top ten hold roughly 0.36% of the sample.

CDR1 is given as KGHSH and CDR2 as LQKENI, both from the germline V gene. V drops 3 bases and J drops 1 base, leaving 9 bases in between. The CDR3 sequence holds 14 residues, the cysteine and phenylalanine included. Kept here is only the CDR3 DNA, which spans 42 bases and is read in frame from base 1. The receptor comes from a man between 18 and 35 years old in good health. Some clones in this sample may be carry-over from other donors' samples. The V and J segments used are TRBV18 and TRBJ1-1; the D region possibly corresponds to TRBD1 (6 bases align). Material: naive CD4+ T cells from PBMCs. This sample's cell subset or site label indicates: CD45RA+ positively selected. For the CDR3, the sequence is CASSPQGQNTEAFF. The base sequence is TGTGCCAGCTCACCTCAGGGGCAGAACACTGAAGCTTTCTTT.